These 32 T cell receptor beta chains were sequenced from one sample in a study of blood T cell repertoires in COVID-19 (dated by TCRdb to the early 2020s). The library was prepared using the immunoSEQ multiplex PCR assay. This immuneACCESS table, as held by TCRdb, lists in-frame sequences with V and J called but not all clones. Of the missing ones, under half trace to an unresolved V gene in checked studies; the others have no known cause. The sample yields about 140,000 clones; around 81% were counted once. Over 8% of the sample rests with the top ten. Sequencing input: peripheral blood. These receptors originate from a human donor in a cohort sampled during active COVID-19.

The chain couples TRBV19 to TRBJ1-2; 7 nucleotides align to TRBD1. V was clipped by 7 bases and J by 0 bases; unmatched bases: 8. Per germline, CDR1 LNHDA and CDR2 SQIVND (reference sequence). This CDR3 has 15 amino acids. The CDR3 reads CASTLDRTANYGYTF. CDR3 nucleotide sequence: TGTGCCAGTACCCTGGACAGGACAGCTAACTATGGCTACACCTTC.

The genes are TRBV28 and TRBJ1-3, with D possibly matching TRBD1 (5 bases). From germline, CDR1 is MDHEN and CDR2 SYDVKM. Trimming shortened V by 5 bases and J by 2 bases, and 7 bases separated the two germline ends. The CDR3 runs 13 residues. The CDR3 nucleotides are TGTGCCAGCAGTCGACAGACTGGAAACACCATATATTTT. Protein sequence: CASSRQTGNTIYF.

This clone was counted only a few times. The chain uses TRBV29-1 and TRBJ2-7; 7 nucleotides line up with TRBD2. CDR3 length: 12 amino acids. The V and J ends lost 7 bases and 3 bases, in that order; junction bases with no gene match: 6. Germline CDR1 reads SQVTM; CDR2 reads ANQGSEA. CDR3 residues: CSGVTSNYEQYF. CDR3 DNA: TGCAGCGGGGTGACTAGCAACTACGAGCAGTACTTC.

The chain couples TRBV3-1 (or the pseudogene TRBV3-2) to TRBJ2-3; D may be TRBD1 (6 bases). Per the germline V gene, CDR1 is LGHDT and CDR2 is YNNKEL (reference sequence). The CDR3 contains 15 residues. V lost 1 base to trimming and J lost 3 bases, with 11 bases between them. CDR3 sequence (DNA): TGTGCCAGCAGCCAAGCCGTCGACAGGACAGATACGCAGTATTTT. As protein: CASSQAVDRTDTQYF.

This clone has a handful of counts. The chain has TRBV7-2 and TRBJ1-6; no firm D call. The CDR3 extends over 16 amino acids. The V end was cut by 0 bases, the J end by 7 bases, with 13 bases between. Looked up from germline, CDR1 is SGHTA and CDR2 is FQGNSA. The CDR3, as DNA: TGTGCCAGCAGCTTAGCCCTGGCCTGGCCGAATTCACCCCTCCACTTT. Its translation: CASSLALAWPNSPLHF. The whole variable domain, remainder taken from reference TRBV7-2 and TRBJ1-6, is GAGVSQSPSNKVTEKGKDVELRCDPISGHTALYWYRQSLGQGLEFLIYFQGNSAPDKSGLPSDRFSAERTGGSVSTLTIQRTQQEDSAVYLCASSLALAWPNSPLHFGNGTRLTVT.

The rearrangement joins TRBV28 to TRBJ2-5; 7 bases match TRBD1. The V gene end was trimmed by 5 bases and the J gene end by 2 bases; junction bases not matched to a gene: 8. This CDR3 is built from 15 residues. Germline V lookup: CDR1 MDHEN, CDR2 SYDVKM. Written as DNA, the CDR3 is TGTGCCAGCAGTAAGCCGGGACAGCCGCAAGAGACCCAGTACTTC. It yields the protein CASSKPGQPQETQYF. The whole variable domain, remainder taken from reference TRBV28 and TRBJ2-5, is DVKVTQSSRYLVKRTGEKVFLECVQDMDHENMFWYRQDPGLGLRLIYFSYDVKMKEKGDIPEGYSVSREKKERFSLILESASTNQTSMYLCASSKPGQPQETQYFGPGTRLLVL.

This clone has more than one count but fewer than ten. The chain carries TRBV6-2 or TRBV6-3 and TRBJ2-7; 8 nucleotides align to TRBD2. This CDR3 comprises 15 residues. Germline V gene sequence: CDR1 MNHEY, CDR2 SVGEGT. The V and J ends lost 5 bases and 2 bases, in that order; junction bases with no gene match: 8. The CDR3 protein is CASSKLADGAYEQYF. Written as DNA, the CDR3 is TGTGCCAGCAGTAAACTAGCGGACGGCGCCTACGAGCAGTACTTC.

The CDR3 loop reads CASSHEEAGEETQYF. CDR3 bases: TGTGCCAGCAGCCACGAAGAGGCGGGAGAAGAGACCCAGTACTTC. The chain combines TRBV7-2 with TRBJ2-5; 7 bases line up with TRBD2. This CDR3 region has 15 residues. The germline V gene encodes CDR1 SGHTA and CDR2 FQGNSA. After removal of 5 bases from V and 3 bases from J, the junction contained 9 bases not matched to a gene.

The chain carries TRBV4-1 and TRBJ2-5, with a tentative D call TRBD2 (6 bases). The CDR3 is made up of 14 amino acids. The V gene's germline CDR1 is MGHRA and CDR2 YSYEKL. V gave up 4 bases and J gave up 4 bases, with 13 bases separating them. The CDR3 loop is CASSPEGRGETQYF. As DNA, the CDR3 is TGCGCCAGCAGCCCGGAGGGGCGAGGAGAGACCCAGTACTTC.

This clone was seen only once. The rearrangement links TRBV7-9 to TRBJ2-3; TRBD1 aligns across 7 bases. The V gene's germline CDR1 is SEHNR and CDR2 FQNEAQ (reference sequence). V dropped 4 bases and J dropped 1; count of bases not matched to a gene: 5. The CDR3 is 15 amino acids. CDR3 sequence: CASSSRDRRTDTQYF. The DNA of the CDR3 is TGTGCCAGCAGCTCCCGGGACAGACGCACAGATACGCAGTATTTT. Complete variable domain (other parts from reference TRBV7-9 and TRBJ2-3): DTGVSQNPRHKITKRGQNVTFRCDPISEHNRLYWYRQTLGQGPEFLTYFQNEAQLEKSRLLSDRFSAERPKGSFSTLEIQRTEQGDSAMYLCASSSRDRRTDTQYFGPGTRLTVL.

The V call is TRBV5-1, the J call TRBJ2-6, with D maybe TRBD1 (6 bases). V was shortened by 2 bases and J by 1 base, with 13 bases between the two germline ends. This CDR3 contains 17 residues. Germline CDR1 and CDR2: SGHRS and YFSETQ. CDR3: CASSFYGRGSGANVLTF. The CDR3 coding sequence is TGCGCCAGCAGCTTTTACGGCAGGGGATCTGGGGCCAACGTCCTGACTTTC.

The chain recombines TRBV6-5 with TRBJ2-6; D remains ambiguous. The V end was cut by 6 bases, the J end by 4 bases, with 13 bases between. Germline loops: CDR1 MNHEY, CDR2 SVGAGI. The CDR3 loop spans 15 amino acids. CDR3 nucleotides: TGTGCCAGCAGCCCCTCCCGCGCCGGGGCCAACGTCCTGACTTTC. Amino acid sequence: CASSPSRAGANVLTF.

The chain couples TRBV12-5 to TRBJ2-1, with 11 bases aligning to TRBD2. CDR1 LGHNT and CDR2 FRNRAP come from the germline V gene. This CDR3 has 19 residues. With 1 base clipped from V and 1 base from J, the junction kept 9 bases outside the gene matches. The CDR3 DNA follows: TGTGCTAGTGGTTTGGAAGCACTAGCGGGAGTGGATTCCTACAATGAGCAGTTCTTC. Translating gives CASGLEALAGVDSYNEQFF.

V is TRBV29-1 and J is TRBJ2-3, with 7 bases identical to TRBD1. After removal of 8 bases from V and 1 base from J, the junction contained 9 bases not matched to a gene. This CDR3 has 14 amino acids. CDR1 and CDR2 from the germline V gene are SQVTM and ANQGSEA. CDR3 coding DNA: TGCAGCATTAACCGGGACAGAGGCACAGATACGCAGTATTTT. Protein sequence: CSINRDRGTDTQYF.

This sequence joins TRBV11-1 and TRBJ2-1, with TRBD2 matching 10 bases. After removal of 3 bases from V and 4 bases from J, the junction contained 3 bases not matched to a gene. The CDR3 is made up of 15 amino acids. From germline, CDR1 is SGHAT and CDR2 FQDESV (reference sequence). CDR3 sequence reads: CASSFRTSGYNEQFF. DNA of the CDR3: TGTGCCAGCAGCTTCAGGACTAGCGGTTACAATGAGCAGTTCTTC.

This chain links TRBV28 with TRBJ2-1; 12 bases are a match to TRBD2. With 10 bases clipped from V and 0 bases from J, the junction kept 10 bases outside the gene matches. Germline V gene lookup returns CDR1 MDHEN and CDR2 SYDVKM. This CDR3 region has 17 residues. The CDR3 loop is CAIGLAGILSSYNEQFF. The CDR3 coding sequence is TGTGCCATCGGACTAGCGGGGATACTGAGCTCCTACAATGAGCAGTTCTTC.

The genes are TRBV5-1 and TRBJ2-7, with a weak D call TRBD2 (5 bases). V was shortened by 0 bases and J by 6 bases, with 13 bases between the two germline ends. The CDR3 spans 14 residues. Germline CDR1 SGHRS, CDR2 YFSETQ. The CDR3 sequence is CASSLAYRESEQYF. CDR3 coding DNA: TGCGCCAGCAGCTTGGCCTATCGGGAATCCGAGCAGTACTTC.

The CDR3 sequence is CATGNPGLFPFF. CDR3 DNA sequence: TGTGCCACCGGAAATCCGGGATTATTCCCTTTCTTT. V gene TRBV28 combines with J gene TRBJ1-1, with unresolved D. V lost 10 bases to trimming and J lost 12 bases, with 21 bases between them. The CDR3 contains 12 residues. The germline V gene has CDR1 MDHEN and CDR2 SYDVKM.

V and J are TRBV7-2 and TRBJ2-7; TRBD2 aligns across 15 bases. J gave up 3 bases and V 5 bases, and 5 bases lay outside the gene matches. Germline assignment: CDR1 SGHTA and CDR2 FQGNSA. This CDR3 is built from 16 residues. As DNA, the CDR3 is TGTGCCAGCAGCACACGGACTAGCGGGAGGGACTACGAGCAGTACTTC. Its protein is CASSTRTSGRDYEQYF.

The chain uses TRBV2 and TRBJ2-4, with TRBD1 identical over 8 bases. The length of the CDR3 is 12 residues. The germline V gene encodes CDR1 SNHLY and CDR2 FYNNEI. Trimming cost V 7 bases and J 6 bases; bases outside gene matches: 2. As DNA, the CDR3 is TGTGCCAGCATAACAGGGGGAAACATTCAGTACTTC. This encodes CASITGGNIQYF. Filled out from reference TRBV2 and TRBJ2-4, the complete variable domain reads EPEVTQTPSHQVTQMGQEVILRCVPISNHLYFYWYRQILGQKVEFLVSFYNNEISEKSEIFDDQFSVERPDGSNFTLKIRSTKLEDSAMYFCASITGGNIQYFGAGTRLSVL.

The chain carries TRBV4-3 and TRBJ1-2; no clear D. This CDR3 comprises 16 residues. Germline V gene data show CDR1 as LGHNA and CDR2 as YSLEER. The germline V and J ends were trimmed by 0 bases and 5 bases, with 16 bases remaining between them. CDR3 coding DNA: TGCGCCAGCAGCCAAGACCGGCAGGAGGGATGGTATGGCTACACCTTC. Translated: CASSQDRQEGWYGYTF.

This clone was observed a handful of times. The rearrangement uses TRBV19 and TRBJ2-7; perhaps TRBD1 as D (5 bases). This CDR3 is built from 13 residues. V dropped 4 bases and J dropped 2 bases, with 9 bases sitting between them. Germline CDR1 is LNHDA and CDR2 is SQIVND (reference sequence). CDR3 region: CASSNQGPYEQYF. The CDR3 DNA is TGTGCCAGTAGTAACCAGGGCCCCTACGAGCAGTACTTC.

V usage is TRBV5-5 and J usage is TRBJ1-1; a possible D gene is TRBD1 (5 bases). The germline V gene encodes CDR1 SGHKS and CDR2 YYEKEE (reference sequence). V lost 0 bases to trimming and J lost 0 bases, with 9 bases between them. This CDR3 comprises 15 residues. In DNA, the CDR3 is TGTGCCAGCAGCTTGGCCGAGACAGTGAACACTGAAGCTTTCTTT. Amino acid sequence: CASSLAETVNTEAFF.

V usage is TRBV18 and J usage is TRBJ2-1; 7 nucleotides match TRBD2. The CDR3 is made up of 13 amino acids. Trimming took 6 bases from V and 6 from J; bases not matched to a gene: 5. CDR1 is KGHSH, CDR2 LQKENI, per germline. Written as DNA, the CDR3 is TGTGCCAGCTCCCCAGCGGGGTTCAATGAGCAGTTCTTC. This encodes CASSPAGFNEQFF. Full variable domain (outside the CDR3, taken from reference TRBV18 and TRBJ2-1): NAGVMQNPRHLVRRRGQEARLRCSPMKGHSHVYWYRQLPEEGLKFMVYLQKENIIDESGMPKERFSAEFPKEGPSILRIQQVVRGDSAAYFCASSPAGFNEQFFGPGTRLTVL.

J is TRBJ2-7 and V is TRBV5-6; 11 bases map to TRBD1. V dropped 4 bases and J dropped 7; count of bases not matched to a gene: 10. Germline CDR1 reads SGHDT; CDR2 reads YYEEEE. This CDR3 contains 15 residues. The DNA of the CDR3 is TGTGCCAGCAGCCGTACAGGACAGGGGGCAGAGGAGCAGTACTTC. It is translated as CASSRTGQGAEEQYF.

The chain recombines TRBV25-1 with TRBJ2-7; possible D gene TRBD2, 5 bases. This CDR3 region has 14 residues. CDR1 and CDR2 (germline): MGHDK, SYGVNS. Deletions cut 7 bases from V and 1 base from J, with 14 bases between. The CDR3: CASTPRGLSYEQYF. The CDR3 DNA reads TGTGCCAGCACCCCCCGTGGACTTTCCTACGAGCAGTACTTC.

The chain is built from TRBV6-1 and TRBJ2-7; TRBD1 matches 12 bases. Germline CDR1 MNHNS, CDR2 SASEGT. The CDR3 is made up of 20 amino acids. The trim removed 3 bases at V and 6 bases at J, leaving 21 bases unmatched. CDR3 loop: CASSDPTGTGGPRGSLEQYF. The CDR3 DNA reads TGTGCCAGCAGTGACCCCACCGGGACAGGGGGCCCCCGGGGCAGCCTCGAGCAGTACTTC.

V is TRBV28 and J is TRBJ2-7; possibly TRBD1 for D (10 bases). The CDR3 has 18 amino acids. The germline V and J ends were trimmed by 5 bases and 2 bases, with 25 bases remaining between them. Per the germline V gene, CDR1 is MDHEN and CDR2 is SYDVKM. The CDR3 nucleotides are TGTGCCAGCAGTACCCGACAGGGGGCGGGAGGGCCGCCCTACGAGCAGTACTTC. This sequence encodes CASSTRQGAGGPPYEQYF.

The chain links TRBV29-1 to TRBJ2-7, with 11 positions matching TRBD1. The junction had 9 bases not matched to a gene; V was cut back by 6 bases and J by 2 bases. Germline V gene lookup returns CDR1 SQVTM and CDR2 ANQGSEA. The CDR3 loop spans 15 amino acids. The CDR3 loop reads CSVTTGQGATYEQYF. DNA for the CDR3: TGCAGCGTGACAACCGGACAGGGGGCAACCTACGAGCAGTACTTC.

The CDR3 loop is CASSSRMGLEVQETQYF. The CDR3, as DNA: TGTGCCAGTAGTAGCCGAATGGGATTGGAGGTACAAGAGACCCAGTACTTC. V and J are TRBV19 and TRBJ2-5, with a possible D match to TRBD2 (5 bases). Germline V gene data show CDR1 as LNHDA and CDR2 as SQIVND (reference sequence). The V end was cut by 4 bases, the J end by 2 bases, with 20 bases between. CDR3 length: 17 amino acids.

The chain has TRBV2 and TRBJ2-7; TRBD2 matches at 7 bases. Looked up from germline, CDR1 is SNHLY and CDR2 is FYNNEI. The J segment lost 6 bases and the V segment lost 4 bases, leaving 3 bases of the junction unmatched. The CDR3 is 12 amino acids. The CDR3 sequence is CASSVERGEQYF. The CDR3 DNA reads TGTGCCAGCAGTGTAGAGCGGGGCGAGCAGTACTTC.

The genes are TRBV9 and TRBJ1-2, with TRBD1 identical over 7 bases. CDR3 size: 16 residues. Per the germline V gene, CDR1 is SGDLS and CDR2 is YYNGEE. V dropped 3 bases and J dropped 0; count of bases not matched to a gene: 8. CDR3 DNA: TGTGCCAGCAGCGAGCCCCAGACAGGGCCTAACTATGGCTACACCTTC. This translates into CASSEPQTGPNYGYTF. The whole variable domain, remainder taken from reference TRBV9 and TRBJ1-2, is DSGVTQTPKHLITATGQRVTLRCSPRSGDLSVYWYQQSLDQGLQFLIQYYNGEERAKGNILERFSAQQFPDLHSELNLSSLELGDSALYFCASSEPQTGPNYGYTFGSGTRLTVV.